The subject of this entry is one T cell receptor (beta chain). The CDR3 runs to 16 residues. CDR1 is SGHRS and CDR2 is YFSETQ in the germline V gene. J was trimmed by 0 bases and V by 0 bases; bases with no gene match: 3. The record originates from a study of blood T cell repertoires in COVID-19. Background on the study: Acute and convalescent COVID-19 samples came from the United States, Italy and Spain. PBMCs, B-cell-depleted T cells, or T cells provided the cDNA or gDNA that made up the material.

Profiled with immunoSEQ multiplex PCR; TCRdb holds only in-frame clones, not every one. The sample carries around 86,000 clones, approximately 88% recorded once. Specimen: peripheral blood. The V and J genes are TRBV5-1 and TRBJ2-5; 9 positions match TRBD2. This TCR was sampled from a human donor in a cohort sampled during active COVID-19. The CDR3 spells CASSLASGTHQETQYF. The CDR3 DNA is TGCGCCAGCAGCTTGGCTAGCGGGACCCACCAAGAGACCCAGTACTTC.